The 22 T cell receptor beta chains listed next were all sequenced from one sample in a study of radiotherapy plus CTLA-4 blockade in lung cancer. Sequenced by immunoSEQ multiplex PCR; TCRdb stores in-frame clones only, minus some. Among about 48,000 clones listed, about 86% were seen once. The sample was peripheral blood, taken from a patient treated with radiotherapy plus ipilimumab. The receptors derive from a human donor with non-small cell lung cancer that progressed on radiotherapy plus ipilimumab. Some clones in this sample may be carry-over from other donors' samples.

CDR3 coding DNA: TGTGCCAGCAGCCGATATCAGGGGCCCTCGGAAGCTTTCTTT. This translates into CASSRYQGPSEAFF. The chain links TRBV7-2 to TRBJ1-1, with D maybe TRBD1 (6 bases). V was shortened by 5 bases and J by 8 bases, with 18 bases between the two germline ends. This CDR3 comprises 14 residues. The germline V gene has CDR1 SGHTA and CDR2 FQGNSA.

The rearrangement links TRBV4-3 to TRBJ2-7; maybe TRBD2 (5 bases). The germline V gene encodes CDR1 LGHNA and CDR2 YSLEER. The CDR3 sequence is 15 residues long. V was shortened by 0 bases and J by 0 bases, with 9 bases between the two germline ends. The CDR3 region has the DNA TGCGCCAGCAGCCAAGAAATTGGGAGCTCCTACGAGCAGTACTTC. Translated: CASSQEIGSSYEQYF.

The chain carries TRBV30 and TRBJ2-2; unclear D gene. Per the germline V gene, CDR1 is GTSNPN and CDR2 is SVGIG (reference sequence). V lost 0 bases and J lost 3, with 11 bases in between. This CDR3 is 15 amino acids long. The CDR3 spells CAWSVERHHTGELFF. The CDR3 DNA follows: TGTGCCTGGAGTGTTGAAAGACACCACACCGGGGAGCTGTTTTTT. The full variable domain, with the rest looked up from reference TRBV30 and TRBJ2-2, is SQTIHQWPATLVQPVGSPLSLECTVEGTSNPNLYWYRQAAGRGLQLLFYSVGIGQISSEVPQNLSASRPQDRQFILSSKKLLLSDSGFYLCAWSVERHHTGELFFGEGSRLTVL.

The chain joins TRBV30 to TRBJ2-7, with D maybe TRBD2 (5 bases). With 7 bases removed from V and 6 bases from J, the gap between germline ends came to 16 bases. The CDR3 is 12 residues long. The germline gives CDR1 GTSNPN, CDR2 SVGIG (reference sequence). CDR3 bases: TGTGCCTCCCAGAGGGAAGGAAGCGAGCAGTACTTC. The encoded protein is CASQREGSEQYF.

This clone was counted only a few times. The gene calls are TRBV5-1 and TRBJ1-3; 7 bases are shared with TRBD1. Germline V CDR1 and CDR2: SGHRS, YFSETQ. Trimming removed 5 bases from V and 0 bases from J; junction bases left unmatched: 5. The CDR3 sequence is 15 residues long. The DNA of the CDR3 is TGCGCCAGCAGTGACGACAGGGCCTCTGGAAACACCATATATTTT. Encoded protein: CASSDDRASGNTIYF.

The chain carries TRBV20-1 and TRBJ2-7; D possibly corresponds to TRBD2 (6 bases). This CDR3 is 11 amino acids long. Germline lookup yields CDR1 DFQATT and CDR2 SNEGSKA (reference sequence). V was cut by 5 bases and J by 7 bases, with 12 bases left in between. The CDR3 DNA reads as TGCAGTGCTGTGACTAGGGGTGAGCAGTACTTC. Amino acid sequence: CSAVTRGEQYF.

The chain links TRBV6-6 to TRBJ2-7; 10 bases are shared with TRBD1. The germline V gene has CDR1 MNHNY and CDR2 SVGAGI (reference sequence). Germline trimming cut 6 bases from V and 6 bases from J; bases unmatched to any gene: 14. This CDR3 spans 16 amino acids. The CDR3 bases are TGTGCCAGCAGAGGGACAGGGGCCCCTAGAGAGGTCGAGCAGTACTTC. Translating it yields CASRGTGAPREVEQYF.

V is TRBV19 and J is TRBJ2-7; maybe TRBD1 (6 bases). The CDR3 consists of 18 residues. V gave up 5 bases and J gave up 0 bases, with 23 bases separating them. Germline V gene data show CDR1 as LNHDA and CDR2 as SQIVND (reference sequence). CDR3 amino acids: CASSAPYYSGQFSYEQYF. CDR3 in DNA: TGTGCCAGTAGTGCCCCTTATTACTCCGGACAGTTCTCCTACGAGCAGTACTTC.

This clone was counted only a few times. The chain uses TRBV7-8 and TRBJ2-7; 8 nucleotides align to TRBD2. Germline assignment: CDR1 SGHVS and CDR2 FQNEAQ. J was trimmed by 2 bases and V by 5 bases; bases with no gene match: 11. The CDR3 sequence is 16 residues long. CDR3 DNA sequence: TGTGCCAGCAGCCAGTCCGCTAGCGGGCCCGCCTACGAGCAGTACTTC. Protein product: CASSQSASGPAYEQYF.

The chain couples TRBV11-3 to TRBJ2-7; no firm D call. This CDR3 region has 17 residues. Germline CDR1 reads SGHNT; CDR2 reads YENEEA. Trimming removed 8 bases at V and 5 bases at J, with 28 bases between. The CDR3 DNA sequence: TGTGCCAGCCATCATCGTCCCGGGTTTCCCTCCCCCCACGAGCAGTACTTC. As protein: CASHHRPGFPSPHEQYF. Filled out from reference TRBV11-3 and TRBJ2-7, the complete variable domain reads EAGVVQSPRYKIIEKKQPVAFWCNPISGHNTLYWYLQNLGQGPELLIRYENEEAVDDSQLPKDRFSAERLKGVDSTLKIQPAELGDSAVYLCASHHRPGFPSPHEQYFGPGTRLTVT.

The gene calls are TRBV7-8 and TRBJ2-7; 13 bases fit TRBD2. With V trimmed by 5 bases and J by 9 bases, 10 bases remained unmatched. Germline V gene sequence: CDR1 SGHVS, CDR2 FQNEAQ. The CDR3 sequence is 15 residues long. The CDR3 here is CASSGQTSGGLGQYF. In nucleotides, the CDR3 is TGTGCCAGCAGCGGCCAGACTAGCGGGGGGCTCGGGCAGTACTTC. The whole variable domain, filled in from reference TRBV7-8 and TRBJ2-7, reads GAGVSQSPRYKVAKRGQDVALRCDPISGHVSLFWYQQALGQGPEFLTYFQNEAQLDKSGLPSDRFFAERPEGSVSTLKIQRTQQEDSAVYLCASSGQTSGGLGQYFGPGTRLTVT.

The gene calls are TRBV6-1 and TRBJ1-1, with TRBD1 as a possible D gene (5 bases). V dropped 7 bases and J dropped 3 bases, with 12 bases sitting between them. From germline, CDR1 is MNHNS and CDR2 SASEGT. The CDR3 runs 13 residues. CDR3: CASTRDSYTEAFF. As DNA, the CDR3 is TGTGCCAGCACCCGGGACTCATACACTGAAGCTTTCTTT.

V and J are TRBV4-1 and TRBJ1-1, with 7 bases identical to TRBD1. The CDR3 contains 15 residues. With V trimmed by 0 bases and J by 6 bases, 7 bases remained unmatched. In germline, CDR1 is MGHRA, CDR2 YSYEKL. CDR3 loop: CASSQEGRQGAEAFF. CDR3 bases: TGCGCCAGCAGCCAAGAGGGGAGACAGGGTGCTGAAGCTTTCTTT.

The rearrangement uses TRBV29-1 and TRBJ2-5; 9 bases align to TRBD1. This CDR3 spans 12 amino acids. The V gene end was trimmed by 6 bases and the J gene end by 5 bases; junction bases not matched to a gene: 4. Germline lookup yields CDR1 SQVTM and CDR2 ANQGSEA. CDR3 region: CSVDRGRETQYF. The CDR3 DNA reads TGCAGCGTGGACAGGGGCCGGGAGACCCAGTACTTC.

This chain uses TRBV4-1 with TRBJ1-5; D is ambiguous. The CDR3 loop spans 17 amino acids. V lost 0 bases, J lost 4 bases, and 16 bases lay in between. Germline-derived CDR1 and CDR2 are MGHRA and YSYEKL. The CDR3, as DNA: TGCGCCAGCAGCCAAGATTATAGAGCCAAAAAAAATCAGCCCCAGCATTTT. As protein: CASSQDYRAKKNQPQHF.

The chain joins TRBV7-2 to TRBJ1-4; the D is unclear. V lost 5 bases and J 5 bases, leaving 9 bases between the germline ends. The CDR3 is made up of 13 amino acids. Germline V gene data show CDR1 as SGHTA and CDR2 as FQGNSA. This CDR3 is CASSKGVNEKLFF. CDR3 bases: TGTGCCAGCAGCAAGGGAGTCAATGAAAAACTGTTTTTT.

J is TRBJ1-3 and V is TRBV6-4; 7 nucleotides agree with TRBD1. This CDR3 is 16 amino acids long. From germline, CDR1 is MRHNA and CDR2 SNTAGT. V was pared by 3 bases and J by 0 bases, with 5 bases of the junction left unmatched. CDR3 amino acids: CASSDRDRDSGNTIYF. CDR3 DNA sequence: TGTGCCAGCAGTGATCGAGACAGGGACTCTGGAAACACCATATATTTT.

The chain uses TRBV10-3 and TRBJ1-5, with 9 bases fitting TRBD1. The CDR3 totals 14 residues. With 5 bases clipped from V and 2 bases from J, the junction kept 1 base outside the gene matches. In germline, CDR1 is ENHRY, CDR2 SYGVKD. As DNA, the CDR3 is TGTGCCATCAGTAGGGACAGGGGCAATCAGCCCCAGCATTTT. Translated, it gives CAISRDRGNQPQHF.

This clone was seen a handful of times. The CDR3 bases are TGTGCCAGCAGTGAGAACAGGGGTTACGAAAAACTGTTTTTT. The encoded protein is CASSENRGYEKLFF. The chain has TRBV6-1 and TRBJ1-4, with TRBD1 matching over 7 bases. The germline V gene encodes CDR1 MNHNS and CDR2 SASEGT. Losses at the gene ends were 3 bases for V and 8 bases for J; bases not matched to a gene: 6. The CDR3 spans 14 residues.

This chain links TRBV7-6 with TRBJ2-7; 11 bases fit TRBD2. Germline assignment: CDR1 SGHVS and CDR2 FNYEAQ. This CDR3 has 14 residues. With 2 bases clipped from V and 8 bases from J, the junction kept 5 bases outside the gene matches. The CDR3 coding sequence is TGTGCCAGCAGCTTAAGACTAGCGGGGCTCAAGCAGTACTTC. Translated: CASSLRLAGLKQYF. Looking up the rest from reference TRBV7-6 and TRBJ2-7 gives the full variable domain: GAGVSQSPRYKVTKRGQDVALRCDPISGHVSLYWYRQALGQGPEFLTYFNYEAQQDKSGLPNDRFSAERPEGSISTLTIQRTEQRDSAMYRCASSLRLAGLKQYFGPGTRLTVT.

V usage is TRBV13 and J usage is TRBJ2-1; TRBD2 aligns across 10 bases. V was pared by 5 bases and J by 0 bases, with 16 bases of the junction left unmatched. Germline-derived CDR1 and CDR2 are PRHDT and FYEKMQ (reference sequence). The CDR3 loop spans 20 amino acids. CDR3 sequence reads: CASSGALAGAFMGSYNEQFF. As DNA, the CDR3 is TGTGCCAGCAGCGGGGCGCTAGCGGGGGCGTTTATGGGCTCCTACAATGAGCAGTTCTTC.

This clone was counted between two and nine times. The J gene is TRBJ2-7, the V gene TRBV11-2; a possible D gene is TRBD1 (5 bases). Germline V lookup: CDR1 SGHAT, CDR2 FQNNGV. This CDR3 has 13 amino acids. V lost 0 bases and J 11 bases, leaving 14 bases between the germline ends. The CDR3 here is CASSLDRAALEYF. The DNA of the CDR3 is TGTGCCAGCAGCTTAGACAGGGCCGCCTTAGAGTACTTC.